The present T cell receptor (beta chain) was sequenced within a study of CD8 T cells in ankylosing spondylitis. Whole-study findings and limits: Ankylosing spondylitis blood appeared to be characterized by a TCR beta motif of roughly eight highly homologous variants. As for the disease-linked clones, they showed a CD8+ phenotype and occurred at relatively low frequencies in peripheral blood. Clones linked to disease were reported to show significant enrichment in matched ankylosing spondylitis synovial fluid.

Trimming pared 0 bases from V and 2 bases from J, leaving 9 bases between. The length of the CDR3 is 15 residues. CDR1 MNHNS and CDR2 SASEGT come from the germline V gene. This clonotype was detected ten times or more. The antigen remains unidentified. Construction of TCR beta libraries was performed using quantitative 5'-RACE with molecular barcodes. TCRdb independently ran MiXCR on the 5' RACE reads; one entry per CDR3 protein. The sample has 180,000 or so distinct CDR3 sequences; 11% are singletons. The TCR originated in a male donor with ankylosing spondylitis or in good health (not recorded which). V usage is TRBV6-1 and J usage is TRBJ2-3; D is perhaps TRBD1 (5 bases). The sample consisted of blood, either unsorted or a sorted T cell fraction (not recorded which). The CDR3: CASSEAKGATDTQYF. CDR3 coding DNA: TGTGCCAGCAGTGAAGCCAAAGGGGCCACAGATACGCAGTATTTT.